The rows below give T cell receptor beta chains drawn from one sample of a study of post-analysis software for immune sequencing data. TCRdb re-analysed the PCR reads in MiXCR, keeping a single row per CDR3 protein. The data contain hundreds of thousands of distinct CDR3 sequences, 30% of them singletons. What was sequenced was blood. The source is a girl aged 10 to 17 with multiple sclerosis. Each CDR3 is given with its conserved first and last residue. A D gene is named only where the DNA matches it firmly. Size is omitted from some rows. Given values are once, few, many or a class for expanded clones.

J: TRBJ2-5; V: TRBV11-2; size: NA; D: NA; DNA: TGTGCCAGCAGCCCGGGCGGCCGGGCGTATTACCAAGAGACCCAGTACTTC; CDR3: CASSPGGRAYYQETQYF
J: TRBJ2-7; V: TRBV20-1; size: NA; D: NA; DNA: TGCAGTGCTAGATGGGGCAAATTAGGGGAGTACTTC; CDR3: CSARWGKLGEYF
J: TRBJ2-1; V: TRBV27; size: NA; D: TRBD1; DNA: TGTGCCAGCAGTCTCCGTCAACAGGGGATTGCGGCATACAATGAGCAGTTCTTC; CDR3: CASSLRQQGIAAYNEQFF
J: TRBJ2-5; V: TRBV9; size: few; D: TRBD1; DNA: TGTGCCAGCAGCGTAGATTTAGGGGGCGCGCAGACCCAGTACTTC; CDR3: CASSVDLGGAQTQYF
J: TRBJ1-6; V: TRBV20-1; size: NA; D: NA; DNA: TGCAGTGCTAGAGCAGTTCTTAGCTCCTATAATTCACCCCTCCACTTT; CDR3: CSARAVLSSYNSPLHF
J: TRBJ2-1; V: TRBV29-1; size: NA; D: TRBD2; DNA: TGCAGCGTTGCCAGTACTAGACTAGCGGGAGTGGGCGATGAGCAGTTCTTC; CDR3: CSVASTRLAGVGDEQFF
J: TRBJ2-1; V: TRBV12-3/TRBV12-4; size: few; D: TRBD2; DNA: TGTGCCAGCAGTTTCATGGGTGGACTAGCGACCTACAATGAGCAGTTCTTC; CDR3: CASSFMGGLATYNEQFF
J: TRBJ2-7; V: TRBV29-1; size: NA; D: TRBD1; DNA: TGCAGTGTTGATGTAGCAGGGGGCAGCTACGAGCAGTACTTC; CDR3: CSVDVAGGSYEQYF
J: TRBJ2-1; V: TRBV7-9; size: NA; D: NA; DNA: TGTGCCAGCGTGGGGACCTGGAATGAGCAGTTCTTC; CDR3: CASVGTWNEQFF
J: TRBJ1-2; V: TRBV20-1; size: NA; D: TRBD1; DNA: TGCAGTGCTAGACTTTTAGCCGGGACAGGGGGTAGGGGCTATGGCTACACCTTC; CDR3: CSARLLAGTGGRGYGYTF
J: TRBJ2-3; V: TRBV20-1; size: few; D: TRBD2; DNA: TGCAGTGGGAACCGTCTTAGCGGGGGGGGAGATACGCAGTATTTT; CDR3: CSGNRLSGGGDTQYF
J: TRBJ2-5; V: TRBV10-3; size: NA; D: NA; DNA: TGTGCCACGGACCAGGGAGTACAGGAGACCCAGTACTTC; CDR3: CATDQGVQETQYF
J: TRBJ1-2; V: TRBV20-1; size: NA; D: NA; DNA: TGCAGTGCCCAATTTGAAGGCTACACCTTC; CDR3: CSAQFEGYTF
J: TRBJ1-6; V: TRBV3-1; size: few; D: NA; DNA: TGTGCCAGCAGCCAAAATTCACCCCTCCACTTT; CDR3: CASSQNSPLHF
J: TRBJ1-1; V: TRBV4-1; size: NA; D: NA; DNA: TGCGCCAGCAGCCGCGTTGGGCAGGGGAACACTGAAGCTTTCTTT; CDR3: CASSRVGQGNTEAFF
J: TRBJ2-5; V: TRBV9; size: few; D: NA; DNA: TGTGCCAGCAGCGTAGATCCGCCGAGGGGGGCTCAAGAGACCCAGTACTTC; CDR3: CASSVDPPRGAQETQYF
J: TRBJ2-3; V: TRBV12-3/TRBV12-4; size: few; D: NA; DNA: TGTGCCAGCAGAACAAGCGGGCGGAGCACAGATACGCAGTATTTT; CDR3: CASRTSGRSTDTQYF
J: TRBJ2-1; V: TRBV29-1; size: NA; D: NA; DNA: TGCAGCGTCGGGGACGTACCCCCCGGGAAGCAGTTCTTC; CDR3: CSVGDVPPGKQFF
J: TRBJ2-5; V: TRBV19; size: NA; D: NA; DNA: TGTGCCAGTAGCGTAGGGGCCAGGGATGGAGAGACCCAGTACTTC; CDR3: CASSVGARDGETQYF
J: TRBJ2-5; V: TRBV15; size: many; D: TRBD2; DNA: TGTGCCACCAGCAGAGATCGACTAGCGGGGGACCAAGAGACCCAGTACTTC; CDR3: CATSRDRLAGDQETQYF
J: TRBJ1-5; V: TRBV4-1; size: NA; D: TRBD1; DNA: TGCGCCAGCAGCCAAGGAGGGGGCGGATTCGGCCAGCCCCAGCATTTT; CDR3: CASSQGGGGFGQPQHF
J: TRBJ2-7; V: TRBV12-3/TRBV12-4; size: NA; D: NA; DNA: TGTGCCAGCATCGACCCTAGGCTAGGAAGATACAATGAGCAGTACTTC; CDR3: CASIDPRLGRYNEQYF
J: TRBJ2-1; V: TRBV5-1; size: NA; D: NA; DNA: TGCGCCAGCATGACAGCGCCGAGCTCCTACAATGAGCAGTTCTTC; CDR3: CASMTAPSSYNEQFF
J: TRBJ1-1; V: TRBV4-3; size: NA; D: NA; DNA: TGCGCCAGCAGGCCCAAACCTAACAGACATCTAAACACTGAAGCTTTCTTT; CDR3: CASRPKPNRHLNTEAFF
J: TRBJ2-1; V: TRBV2; size: NA; D: NA; DNA: TGTGCCGACCGGGCAGAATCCTACAATGAGCAGTTCTTC; CDR3: CADRAESYNEQFF
J: TRBJ2-3; V: TRBV29-1; size: NA; D: NA; DNA: TGCAGCGTAAGACAGGTGCACCCAGATACGCAGTATTTT; CDR3: CSVRQVHPDTQYF
J: TRBJ2-3; V: TRBV4-3; size: few; D: NA; DNA: TGCGCCAGCAGCCTTCACGGGACAAGGGCAGATACGCAGTATTTT; CDR3: CASSLHGTRADTQYF
J: TRBJ2-7; V: TRBV29-1; size: NA; D: NA; DNA: TGCAGCGTTCTCAGTCGATCCTCCTACGAGCAGTACTTC; CDR3: CSVLSRSSYEQYF
J: TRBJ2-7; V: TRBV7-7; size: few; D: NA; DNA: TGTGCCAGCAGCCCGAATCCGAGCTCCTACGAGCAGTACTTC; CDR3: CASSPNPSSYEQYF
J: TRBJ2-7; V: TRBV29-1; size: NA; D: NA; DNA: TGCAGCGCCGGGGTCCGGACACAGGTCCACGAGCAGTACTTC; CDR3: CSAGVRTQVHEQYF
J: TRBJ2-7; V: TRBV4-3; size: NA; D: NA; DNA: TGCGCCAGCAGCCAATCTTGGCGGGGTTACGAGCAGTACTTC; CDR3: CASSQSWRGYEQYF
J: TRBJ2-3; V: TRBV12-3/TRBV12-4; size: NA; D: TRBD2; DNA: TGTGCCAGCAGTAGGGGAACTAGCGGGAGCCGTGTTGGAACAGATACGCAGTATTTT; CDR3: CASSRGTSGSRVGTDTQYF
J: TRBJ2-1; V: TRBV20-1; size: NA; D: TRBD2; DNA: TGCAGTGCTAGGGTCCCCGGGACTAGCGGCTACAATGAGCAGTTCTTC; CDR3: CSARVPGTSGYNEQFF
J: TRBJ2-7; V: TRBV20-1; size: NA; D: NA; DNA: TGCAGTGCTAGAGGTCCTGGGGAGTGGCAGTACTTC; CDR3: CSARGPGEWQYF
J: TRBJ2-2; V: TRBV5-5; size: few; D: NA; DNA: TGTGCCAGCAGCTTGGTGAAGCGGGTGAACACCGGGGAGCTGTTTTTT; CDR3: CASSLVKRVNTGELFF
J: TRBJ2-3; V: TRBV12-3/TRBV12-4; size: many; D: NA; DNA: TGTGCCAGCAGCCCGACAGGCAGCACAGATACGCAGTATTTT; CDR3: CASSPTGSTDTQYF
J: TRBJ2-5; V: TRBV7-2; size: few; D: NA; DNA: TGTGCCAGCAACCCAGCGGAAGGAGCAGAGACCCAGTACTTC; CDR3: CASNPAEGAETQYF
J: TRBJ2-7; V: TRBV12-3/TRBV12-4; size: NA; D: TRBD2; DNA: TGTGCCAGCAGCCTGGGGGACTACAGCTACGAGCAGTACTTC; CDR3: CASSLGDYSYEQYF
J: TRBJ2-1; V: TRBV5-1; size: NA; D: NA; DNA: TGCACCAGCAGTACTTCTCAAACCTACAATGAGCAGTTCTTC; CDR3: CTSSTSQTYNEQFF
J: TRBJ2-7; V: TRBV5-1; size: many; D: TRBD1; DNA: TGTGCCAGCAGCTCGGGACAGGGGTACGAGCAGTACTTC; CDR3: CASSSGQGYEQYF
J: TRBJ1-5; V: TRBV27; size: few; D: TRBD1; DNA: TGTGCCAGCAGTTCTTTGGGGCAGGGGGCTATTAATCAGCCCCAGCATTTT; CDR3: CASSSLGQGAINQPQHF
J: TRBJ2-5; V: TRBV28; size: NA; D: NA; DNA: TGTGCCAGCAGCCCATACGTAGGCCAAGAGACCCAGTACTTC; CDR3: CASSPYVGQETQYF
J: TRBJ2-7; V: TRBV7-6; size: few; D: TRBD2; DNA: TGTGCCAGCAGCATGACTAGCGGGAGTAACGAGCAGTACTTC; CDR3: CASSMTSGSNEQYF
J: TRBJ2-7; V: TRBV4-3; size: NA; D: NA; DNA: TGCGCCAGCAGCCAAGATCCATCGAGCTCCTACGAGCAGTACTTC; CDR3: CASSQDPSSSYEQYF
J: TRBJ1-1; V: TRBV4-1; size: NA; D: NA; DNA: TGCGCCAGCAGCCTTAACAGAGTTTCTGAAGCTTTCTTT; CDR3: CASSLNRVSEAFF
J: TRBJ2-7; V: TRBV10-3; size: NA; D: TRBD1; DNA: TGTGCCATCAGTGATCCGGGACAGGGGTCCTACGAGCAGTACTTC; CDR3: CAISDPGQGSYEQYF
J: TRBJ1-1; V: TRBV4-3; size: NA; D: NA; DNA: TGCGCCAGCAGCCAAGATCCGATGGGGAGGAACACTGAAGCTTTCTTT; CDR3: CASSQDPMGRNTEAFF
J: TRBJ2-7; V: TRBV29-1; size: many; D: NA; DNA: TGCAGCGTTGGGGTGGGTCGTTCCTACGAGCAGTACTTC; CDR3: CSVGVGRSYEQYF
J: TRBJ2-7; V: TRBV21-1; size: NA; D: NA; DNA: TGTGCCAGCAGCAAAGGATCCGGGACAGGGGTTTACGAGCAGTACTTC; CDR3: CASSKGSGTGVYEQYF
J: TRBJ2-5; V: TRBV6-5; size: many; D: NA; DNA: TGTGCCAGCAGTTACTCTGTAGGGAACCAAGAGACCCAGTACTTC; CDR3: CASSYSVGNQETQYF
J: TRBJ2-5; V: TRBV6-5; size: NA; D: TRBD2; DNA: TGTGCCAGCAGAGTAGCGGGGGGGGGAGAGACCCAGTACTTC; CDR3: CASRVAGGGETQYF